The sequence of this T cell receptor beta chain was determined in a study of CD8 T cells in ankylosing spondylitis. This clonotype was seen many times. Its antigen is unidentified. V dropped 4 bases and J dropped 4; count of bases not matched to a gene: 13. The germline V gene encodes CDR1 SGDLS and CDR2 YYNGEE. The CDR3 spans 16 residues. Findings and limits, study-wide: Significant enrichment of disease-linked clones was reportedly seen in matched ankylosing spondylitis synovial fluid. Characteristic, it appeared, of ankylosing spondylitis blood was a TCR beta motif of roughly eight highly homologous variants.

Via MiXCR, TCRdb re-called the 5' RACE reads, giving one row per CDR3 protein. The data hold 25,000 to 35,000 distinct CDR3 sequences, with less than 6.5% observed a single time. Specimen: blood, either unsorted or a sorted T cell fraction (not recorded which). The chain has TRBV9 and TRBJ1-2, with 7 bases lining up with TRBD1. This receptor was obtained from a female donor with ankylosing spondylitis or in good health (not recorded which). The CDR3 is CASSPGGQLTRYGYTF. The CDR3 DNA is TGTGCCAGCAGCCCCGGGGGACAGCTTACTCGCTATGGCTACACCTTC.